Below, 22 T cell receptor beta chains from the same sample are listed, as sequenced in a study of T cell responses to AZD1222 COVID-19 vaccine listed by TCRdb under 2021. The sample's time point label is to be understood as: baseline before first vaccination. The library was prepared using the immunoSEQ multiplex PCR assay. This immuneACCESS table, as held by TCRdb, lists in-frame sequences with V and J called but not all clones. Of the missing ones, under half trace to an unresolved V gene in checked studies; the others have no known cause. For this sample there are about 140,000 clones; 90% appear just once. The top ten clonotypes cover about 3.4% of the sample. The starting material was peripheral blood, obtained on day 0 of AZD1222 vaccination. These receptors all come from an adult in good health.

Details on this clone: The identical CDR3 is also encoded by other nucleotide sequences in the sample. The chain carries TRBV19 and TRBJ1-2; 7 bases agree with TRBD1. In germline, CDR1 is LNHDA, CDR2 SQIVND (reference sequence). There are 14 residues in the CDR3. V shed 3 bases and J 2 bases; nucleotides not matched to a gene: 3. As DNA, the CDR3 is TGTGCCAGTAGTATTTCGGGACAGAACTATGGCTACACCTTC. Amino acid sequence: CASSISGQNYGYTF.

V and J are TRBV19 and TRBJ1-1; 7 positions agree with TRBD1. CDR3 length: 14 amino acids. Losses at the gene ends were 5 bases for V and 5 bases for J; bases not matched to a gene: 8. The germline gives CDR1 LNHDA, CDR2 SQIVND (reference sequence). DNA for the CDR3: TGTGCCAGTAGTCTGCGACAGGGACGGACTGAAGCTTTCTTT. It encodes CASSLRQGRTEAFF.

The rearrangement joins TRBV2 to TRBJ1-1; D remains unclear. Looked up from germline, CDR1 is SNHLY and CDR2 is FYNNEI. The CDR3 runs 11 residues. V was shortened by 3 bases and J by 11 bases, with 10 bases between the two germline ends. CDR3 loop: CASSERYAAFF. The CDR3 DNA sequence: TGTGCCAGCAGTGAGAGGTACGCGGCTTTCTTT. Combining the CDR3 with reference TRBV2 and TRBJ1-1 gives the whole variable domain EPEVTQTPSHQVTQMGQEVILRCVPISNHLYFYWYRQILGQKVEFLVSFYNNEISEKSEIFDDQFSVERPDGSNFTLKIRSTKLEDSAMYFCASSERYAAFFGQGTRLTVV.

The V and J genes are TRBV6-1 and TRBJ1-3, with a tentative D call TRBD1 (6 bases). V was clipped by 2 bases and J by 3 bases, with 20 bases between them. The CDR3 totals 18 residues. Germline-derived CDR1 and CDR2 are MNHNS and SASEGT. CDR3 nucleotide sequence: TGTGCCAGCAGTGAACAAGGCTTCGGGGGCGCTGTTGGAAACACCATATATTTT. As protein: CASSEQGFGGAVGNTIYF.

The CDR3 DNA sequence: TGTGCCAGCAGCCAAGTGGGGAAAAAACAGGGGCAGTACTTC. Translated, it gives CASSQVGKKQGQYF. V and J are TRBV14 and TRBJ2-7, with D possibly TRBD1 on 6 matching bases. CDR1 and CDR2 from the germline V gene are SGHDN and FVKESK. The V end lost 1 base, the J end lost 9 bases, and 16 bases lay between the germline ends. This CDR3 has 14 residues.

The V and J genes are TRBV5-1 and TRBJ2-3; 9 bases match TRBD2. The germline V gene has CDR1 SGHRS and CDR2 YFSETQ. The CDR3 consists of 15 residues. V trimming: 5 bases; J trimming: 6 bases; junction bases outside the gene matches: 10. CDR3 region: CASRLERGAWDTQYF. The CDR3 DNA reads TGCGCCAGCAGGCTAGAGCGGGGGGCATGGGATACGCAGTATTTT.

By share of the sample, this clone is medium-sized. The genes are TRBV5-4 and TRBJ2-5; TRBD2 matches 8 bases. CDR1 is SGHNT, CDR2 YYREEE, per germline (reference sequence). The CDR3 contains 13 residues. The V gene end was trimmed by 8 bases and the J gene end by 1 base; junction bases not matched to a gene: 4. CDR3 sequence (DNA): TGTGCCAGTACCCGGGGGGGCCAAGAGACCCAGTACTTC. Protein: CASTRGGQETQYF.

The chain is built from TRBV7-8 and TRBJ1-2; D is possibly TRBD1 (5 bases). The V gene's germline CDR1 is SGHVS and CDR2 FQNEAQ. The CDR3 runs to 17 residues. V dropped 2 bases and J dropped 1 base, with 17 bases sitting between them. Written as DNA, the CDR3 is TGTGCCAGCAGCTTAACAGCTCAGGGCAGTATTAACTATGGCTACACCTTC. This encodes CASSLTAQGSINYGYTF.

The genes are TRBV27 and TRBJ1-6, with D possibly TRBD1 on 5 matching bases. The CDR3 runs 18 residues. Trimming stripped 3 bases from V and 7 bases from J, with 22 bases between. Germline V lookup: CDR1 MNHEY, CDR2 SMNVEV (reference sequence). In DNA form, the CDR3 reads TGTGCCAGCAGTTTGTCCGCCCTATCAGGGACCGACAATTCACCCCTCCACTTT. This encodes CASSLSALSGTDNSPLHF.

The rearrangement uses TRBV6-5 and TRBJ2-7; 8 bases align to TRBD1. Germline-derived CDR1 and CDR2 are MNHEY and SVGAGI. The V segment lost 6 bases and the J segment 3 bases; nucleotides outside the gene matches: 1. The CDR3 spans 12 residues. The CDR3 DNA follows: TGTGCCAGCAGGGACAGGGACTACGAGCAGTACTTC. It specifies CASRDRDYEQYF.

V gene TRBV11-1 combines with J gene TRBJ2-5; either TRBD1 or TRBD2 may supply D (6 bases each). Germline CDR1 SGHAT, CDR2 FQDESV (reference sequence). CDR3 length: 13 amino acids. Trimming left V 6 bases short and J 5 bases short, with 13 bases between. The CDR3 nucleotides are TGTGCCAGCAGTTCCACGGGGGCGGAGACCCAGTACTTC. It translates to CASSSTGAETQYF.

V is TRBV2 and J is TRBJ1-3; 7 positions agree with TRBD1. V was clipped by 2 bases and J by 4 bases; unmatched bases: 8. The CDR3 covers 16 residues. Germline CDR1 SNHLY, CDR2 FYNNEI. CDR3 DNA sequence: TGTGCCAGCAGTGAAACCTTAGGACAGGACGGAAACACCATATATTTT. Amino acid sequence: CASSETLGQDGNTIYF.

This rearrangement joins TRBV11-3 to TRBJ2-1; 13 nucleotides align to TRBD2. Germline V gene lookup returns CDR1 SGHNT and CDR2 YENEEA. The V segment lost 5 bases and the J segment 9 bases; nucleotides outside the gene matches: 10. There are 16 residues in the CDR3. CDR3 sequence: CASSLAGTSGVVEQFF. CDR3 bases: TGTGCCAGCAGCCTGGCCGGGACTAGCGGGGTGGTTGAGCAGTTCTTC.

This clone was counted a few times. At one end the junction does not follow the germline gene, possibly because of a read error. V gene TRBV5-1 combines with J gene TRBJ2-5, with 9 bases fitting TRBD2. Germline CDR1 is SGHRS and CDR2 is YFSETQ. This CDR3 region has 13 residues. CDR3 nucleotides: TGCGCCAGCAGCTGGTCTGGGACTAGCAATATCCACTTC. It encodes CASSWSGTSNIHF.

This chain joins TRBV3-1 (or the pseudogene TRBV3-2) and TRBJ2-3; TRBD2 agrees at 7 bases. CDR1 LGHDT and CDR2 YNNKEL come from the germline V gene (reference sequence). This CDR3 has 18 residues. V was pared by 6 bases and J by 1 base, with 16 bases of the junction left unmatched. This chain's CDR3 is CASRNRSGIKICTDTQYF. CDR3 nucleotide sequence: TGTGCCAGCAGAAACAGGAGCGGGATCAAAATTTGCACAGATACGCAGTATTTT.

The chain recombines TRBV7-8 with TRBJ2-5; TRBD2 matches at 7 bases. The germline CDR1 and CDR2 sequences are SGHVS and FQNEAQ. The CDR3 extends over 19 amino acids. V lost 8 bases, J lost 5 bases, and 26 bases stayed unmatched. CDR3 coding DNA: TGTGCCAGCGGAATGACCCGGACCCCGATCCGGGGGGAGTATGAGACCCAGTACTTC. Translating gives CASGMTRTPIRGEYETQYF. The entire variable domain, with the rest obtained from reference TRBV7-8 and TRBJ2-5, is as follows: GAGVSQSPRYKVAKRGQDVALRCDPISGHVSLFWYQQALGQGPEFLTYFQNEAQLDKSGLPSDRFFAERPEGSVSTLKIQRTQQEDSAVYLCASGMTRTPIRGEYETQYFGPGTRLLVL.

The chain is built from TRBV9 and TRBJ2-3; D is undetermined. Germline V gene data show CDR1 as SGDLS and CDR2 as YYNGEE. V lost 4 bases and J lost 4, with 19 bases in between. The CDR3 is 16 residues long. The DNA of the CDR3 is TGTGCCAGCAGCCCCCGGATGGCAGGCAGTTCAGATACGCAGTATTTT. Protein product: CASSPRMAGSSDTQYF.

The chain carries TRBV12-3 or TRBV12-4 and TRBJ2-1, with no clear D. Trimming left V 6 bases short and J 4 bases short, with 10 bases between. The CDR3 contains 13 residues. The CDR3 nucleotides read TGTGCCAGCAGCCAGACCCTATACAATGAGCAGTTCTTC. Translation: CASSQTLYNEQFF.

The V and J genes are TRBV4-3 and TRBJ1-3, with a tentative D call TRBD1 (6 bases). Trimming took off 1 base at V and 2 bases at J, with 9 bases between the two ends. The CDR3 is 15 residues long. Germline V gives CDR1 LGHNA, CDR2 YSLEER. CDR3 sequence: CASSQGTAPGNTIYF. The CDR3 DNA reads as TGCGCCAGCAGCCAAGGGACAGCCCCTGGAAACACCATATATTTT.

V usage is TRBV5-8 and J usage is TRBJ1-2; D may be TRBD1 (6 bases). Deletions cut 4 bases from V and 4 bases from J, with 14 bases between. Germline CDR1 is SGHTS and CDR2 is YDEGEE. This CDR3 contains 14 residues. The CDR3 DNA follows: TGTGCCAGCAGCCCGGGGGGGCGCAGCTATGGCTACACCTTC. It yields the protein CASSPGGRSYGYTF.

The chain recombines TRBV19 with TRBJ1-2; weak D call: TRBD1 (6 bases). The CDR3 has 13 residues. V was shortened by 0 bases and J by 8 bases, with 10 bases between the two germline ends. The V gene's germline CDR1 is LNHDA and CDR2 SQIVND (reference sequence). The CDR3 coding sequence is TGTGCCAGTAGTATAGAGGGGGCTCAAGGCTACACCTTC. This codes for CASSIEGAQGYTF.

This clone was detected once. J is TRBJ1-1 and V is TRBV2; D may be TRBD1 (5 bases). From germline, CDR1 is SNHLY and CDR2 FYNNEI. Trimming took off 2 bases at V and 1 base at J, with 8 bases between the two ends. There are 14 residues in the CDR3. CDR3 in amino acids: CASSEWDPNTEAFF. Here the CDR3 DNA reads TGTGCCAGCAGTGAATGGGACCCGAACACTGAAGCTTTCTTT.